The 2 T cell receptor beta chains given below trace back to one sample, sequenced in a study of CD8 T cells in Susac syndrome. Random hexamers were used to reverse transcribe about 0.5 to 1 ug of RNA. TCRdb ran MiXCR on the immunoSEQ multiplex PCR reads and lists one entry per CDR3 protein. This sample has 200,000 to 300,000 distinct CDR3 sequences, with roughly 95% found just once. Sequencing input: CD4+ T cells from PBMCs. These receptors were obtained from a human donor with Susac syndrome.

CDR3 region: CASSEQAWSTQYF. The CDR3 bases are TGTGCCAGCAGTGAACAGGCTTGGTCGACCCAGTACTTC. V usage is TRBV28 and J usage is TRBJ2-5, with a possible D match to TRBD1 (5 bases). With 5 bases removed from V and 7 bases from J, the gap between germline ends came to 14 bases. CDR1 is MDHEN and CDR2 is SYDVKM in the germline V gene. CDR3 length: 13 amino acids.

The rearrangement joins TRBV5-1 to TRBJ2-7; the match to TRBD1 covers 11 bases. V shed 3 bases and J 3 bases; nucleotides not matched to a gene: 5. This CDR3 comprises 15 residues. CDR1 is SGHRS, CDR2 YFSETQ, per germline. The DNA of the CDR3 is TGCGCCAGCAGCTGGACAGGGGGCGTCGACTACGAGCAGTACTTC. Amino acids: CASSWTGGVDYEQYF.